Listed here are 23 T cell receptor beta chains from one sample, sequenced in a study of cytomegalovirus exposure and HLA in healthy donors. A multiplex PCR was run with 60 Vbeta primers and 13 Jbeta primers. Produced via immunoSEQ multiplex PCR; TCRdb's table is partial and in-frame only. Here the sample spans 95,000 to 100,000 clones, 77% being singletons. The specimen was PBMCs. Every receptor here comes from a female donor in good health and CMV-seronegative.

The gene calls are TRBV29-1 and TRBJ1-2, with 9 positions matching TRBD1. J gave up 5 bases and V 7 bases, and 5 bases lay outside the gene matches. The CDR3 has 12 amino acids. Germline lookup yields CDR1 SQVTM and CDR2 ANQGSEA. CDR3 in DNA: TGCAGCGCTTCGGGACAGGGATATGGCTACACCTTC. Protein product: CSASGQGYGYTF.

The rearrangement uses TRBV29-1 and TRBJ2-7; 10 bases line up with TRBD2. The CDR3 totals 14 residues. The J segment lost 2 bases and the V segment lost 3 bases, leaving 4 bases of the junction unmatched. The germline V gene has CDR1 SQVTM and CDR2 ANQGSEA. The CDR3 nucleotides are TGCAGCGTTGATAAGCGGGAGGGCACCTACGAGCAGTACTTC. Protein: CSVDKREGTYEQYF.

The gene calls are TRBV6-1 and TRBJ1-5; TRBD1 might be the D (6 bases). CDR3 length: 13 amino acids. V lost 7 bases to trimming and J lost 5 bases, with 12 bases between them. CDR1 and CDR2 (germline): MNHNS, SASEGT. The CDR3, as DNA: TGTGCCAGCACCCGGGGGGGCGATCAGCCCCAGCATTTT. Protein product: CASTRGGDQPQHF.

The CDR3 region has the DNA TGTGCCTCGGGGGGTATAGTTTGGGCTGAAGCTTTCTTT. This encodes CASGGIVWAEAFF. The V gene is TRBV6-1, the J gene TRBJ1-1; possible D gene TRBD1, 5 bases. Trimming removed 11 bases from V and 6 bases from J, with 19 bases in between. The CDR3 has 13 residues. Germline V gene sequence: CDR1 MNHNS, CDR2 SASEGT.

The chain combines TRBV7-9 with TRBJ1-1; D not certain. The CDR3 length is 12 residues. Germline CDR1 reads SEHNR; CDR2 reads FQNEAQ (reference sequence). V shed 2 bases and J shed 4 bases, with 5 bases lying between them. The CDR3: CASSLWATEAFF. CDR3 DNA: TGTGCCAGCAGCTTATGGGCCACTGAAGCTTTCTTT.

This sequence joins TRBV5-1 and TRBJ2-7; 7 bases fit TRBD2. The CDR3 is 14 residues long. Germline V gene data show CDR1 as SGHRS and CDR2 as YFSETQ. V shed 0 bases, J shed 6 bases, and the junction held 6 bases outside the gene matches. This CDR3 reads CASSLAGTNAEQYF. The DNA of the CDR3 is TGCGCCAGCAGCTTGGCCGGGACTAACGCCGAGCAGTACTTC.

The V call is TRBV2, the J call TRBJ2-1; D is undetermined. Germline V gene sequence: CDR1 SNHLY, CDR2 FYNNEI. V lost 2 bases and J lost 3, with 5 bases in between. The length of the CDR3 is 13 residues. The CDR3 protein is CASSELSYNEQFF. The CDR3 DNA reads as TGTGCCAGCAGTGAATTGAGCTACAATGAGCAGTTCTTC.

The CDR3 DNA is TGTGCCTCCGAGACTAGCGGGGGGGCCTACAATGAGCAGTTCTTC. Its translation is CASETSGGAYNEQFF. The genes are TRBV19 and TRBJ2-1; TRBD2 agrees at 14 bases. V lost 11 bases, J lost 2 bases, and 5 bases stayed unmatched. CDR1 is LNHDA and CDR2 is SQIVND in the germline V gene (reference sequence). The CDR3 totals 15 residues.

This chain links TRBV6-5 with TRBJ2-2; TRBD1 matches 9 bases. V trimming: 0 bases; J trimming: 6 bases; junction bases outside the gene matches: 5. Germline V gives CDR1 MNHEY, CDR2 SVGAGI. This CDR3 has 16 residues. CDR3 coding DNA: TGTGCCAGCAGTTACTCTCCGGGACAGGGTGCCGGGGAGCTGTTTTTT. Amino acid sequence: CASSYSPGQGAGELFF.

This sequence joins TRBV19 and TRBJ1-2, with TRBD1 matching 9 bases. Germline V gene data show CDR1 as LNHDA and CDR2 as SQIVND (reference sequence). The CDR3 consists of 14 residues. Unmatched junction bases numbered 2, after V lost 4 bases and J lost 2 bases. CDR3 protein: CASSTGQGNYGYTF. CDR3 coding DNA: TGTGCCAGTAGTACGGGACAGGGAAACTATGGCTACACCTTC.

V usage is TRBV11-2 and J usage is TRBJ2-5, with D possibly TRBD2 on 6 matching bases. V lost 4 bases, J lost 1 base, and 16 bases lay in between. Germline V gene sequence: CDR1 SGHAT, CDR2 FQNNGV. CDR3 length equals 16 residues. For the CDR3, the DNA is TGTGCCAGCAGCTACCGGGGACTCCAACTCCAAGAGACCCAGTACTTC. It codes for CASSYRGLQLQETQYF.

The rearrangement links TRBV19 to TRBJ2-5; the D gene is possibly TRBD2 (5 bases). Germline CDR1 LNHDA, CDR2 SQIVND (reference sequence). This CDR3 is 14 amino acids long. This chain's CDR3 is CATAGGLTQETQYF. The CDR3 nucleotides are TGTGCGACCGCTGGCGGGCTCACTCAAGAGACCCAGTACTTC.

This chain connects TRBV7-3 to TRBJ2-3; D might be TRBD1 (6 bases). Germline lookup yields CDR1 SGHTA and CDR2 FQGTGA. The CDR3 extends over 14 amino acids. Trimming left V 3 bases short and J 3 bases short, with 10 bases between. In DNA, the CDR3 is TGTGCCAGCAGCTTCAGGGGTTTGACAGATACGCAGTATTTT. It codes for CASSFRGLTDTQYF.

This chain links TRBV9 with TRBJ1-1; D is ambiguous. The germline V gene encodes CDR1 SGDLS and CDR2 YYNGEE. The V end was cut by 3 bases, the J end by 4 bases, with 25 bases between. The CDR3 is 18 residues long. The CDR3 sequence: CASSASPTGARAVTEAFF. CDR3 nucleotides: TGTGCCAGCAGCGCATCACCTACGGGAGCCCGGGCGGTCACTGAAGCTTTCTTT.

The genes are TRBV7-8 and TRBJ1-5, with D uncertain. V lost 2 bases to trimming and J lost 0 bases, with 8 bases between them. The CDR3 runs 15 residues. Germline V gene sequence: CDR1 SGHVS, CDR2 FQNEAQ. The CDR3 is CASSLQVNSNQPQHF. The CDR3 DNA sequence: TGTGCCAGCAGCTTACAGGTTAATAGCAATCAGCCCCAGCATTTT.

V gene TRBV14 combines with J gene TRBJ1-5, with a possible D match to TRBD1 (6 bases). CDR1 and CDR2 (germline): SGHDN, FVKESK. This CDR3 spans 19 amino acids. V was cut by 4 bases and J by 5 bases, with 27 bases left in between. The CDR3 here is CASSPRSNREWVMDQPQHF. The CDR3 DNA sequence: TGTGCCAGCAGCCCCCGAAGTAACAGGGAATGGGTCATGGATCAGCCCCAGCATTTT.

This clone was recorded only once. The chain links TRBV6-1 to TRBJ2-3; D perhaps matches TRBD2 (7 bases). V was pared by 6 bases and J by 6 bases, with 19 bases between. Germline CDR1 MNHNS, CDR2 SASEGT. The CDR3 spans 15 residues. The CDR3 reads CASRPRGGQADTQYF. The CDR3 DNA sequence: TGTGCCAGCAGACCGAGGGGGGGTCAGGCGGATACGCAGTATTTT.

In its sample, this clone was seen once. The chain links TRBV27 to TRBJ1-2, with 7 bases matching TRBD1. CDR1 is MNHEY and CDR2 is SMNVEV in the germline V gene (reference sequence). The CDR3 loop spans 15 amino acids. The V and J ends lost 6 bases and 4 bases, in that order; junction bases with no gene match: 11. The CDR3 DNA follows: TGTGCCAGCAGCCAAACAGGGGCGCCCGGCTATGGCTACACCTTC. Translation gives CASSQTGAPGYGYTF.

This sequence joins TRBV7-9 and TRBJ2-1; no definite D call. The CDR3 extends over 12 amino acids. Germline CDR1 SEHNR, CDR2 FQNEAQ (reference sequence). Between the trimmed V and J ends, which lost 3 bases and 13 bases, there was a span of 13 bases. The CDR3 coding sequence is TGTGCCAGCAGCTTCAGTTTGCCCTTCCAGTTCTTC. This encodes CASSFSLPFQFF.

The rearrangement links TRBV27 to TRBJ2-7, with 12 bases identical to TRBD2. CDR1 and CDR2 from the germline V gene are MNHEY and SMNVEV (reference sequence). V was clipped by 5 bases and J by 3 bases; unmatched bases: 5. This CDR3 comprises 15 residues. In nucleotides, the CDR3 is TGTGCCAGCAGTCATCTAGCGGGAGGGTTCTACGAGCAGTACTTC. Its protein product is CASSHLAGGFYEQYF.

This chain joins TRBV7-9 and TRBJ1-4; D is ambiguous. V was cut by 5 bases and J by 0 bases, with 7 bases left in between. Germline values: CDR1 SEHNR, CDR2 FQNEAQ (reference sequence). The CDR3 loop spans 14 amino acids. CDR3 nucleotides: TGTGCCAGCAGCATCTACGCAACTAATGAAAAACTGTTTTTT. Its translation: CASSIYATNEKLFF.

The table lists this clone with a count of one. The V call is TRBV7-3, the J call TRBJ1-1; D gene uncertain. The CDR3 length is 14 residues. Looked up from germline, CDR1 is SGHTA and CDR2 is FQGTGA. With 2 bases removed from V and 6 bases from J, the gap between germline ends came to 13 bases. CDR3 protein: CASSLSGRSAEAFF. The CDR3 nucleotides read TGTGCCAGCAGCTTATCGGGGAGGTCGGCTGAAGCTTTCTTT.

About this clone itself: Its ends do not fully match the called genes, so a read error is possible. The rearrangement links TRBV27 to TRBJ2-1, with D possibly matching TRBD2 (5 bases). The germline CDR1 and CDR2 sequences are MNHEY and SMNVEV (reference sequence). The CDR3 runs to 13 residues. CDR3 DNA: TGTGCCAGCAGTATATCGGCGGGCAATGAGCAGTTCTTC. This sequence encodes CASSISAGNEQFF.